Below are 25 T cell receptor beta chains sequenced from a single sample in a study of cytomegalovirus exposure and HLA in healthy donors. The study ran its PCR with 60 Vbeta and 13 Jbeta primers. TCRdb's table, derived via immunoSEQ multiplex PCR, lists solely in-frame clones and lacks some. This table holds approximately 82,000 clones, about four fifths found once. Sequencing input: PBMCs. The receptors come from a middle-aged man in good health and CMV-seronegative.

The J gene is TRBJ1-4, the V gene TRBV28; TRBD1 matches 8 bases. The CDR3 sequence is 13 residues long. V lost 6 bases, J lost 7 bases, and 4 bases stayed unmatched. The germline V gene encodes CDR1 MDHEN and CDR2 SYDVKM. The CDR3 DNA reads TGTGCCAGCAGCCGGGGACAGGCTGAAAAACTGTTTTTT. Translated: CASSRGQAEKLFF.

CDR3 nucleotide sequence: TGCGCCAGCAGCTTGGATCCGGTGAACACTGAAGCTTTCTTT. Amino acids: CASSLDPVNTEAFF. This chain uses TRBV5-1 with TRBJ1-1; D remains unclear. This CDR3 comprises 14 residues. Trimming left V 0 bases short and J 0 bases short, with 6 bases between. Per germline, CDR1 SGHRS and CDR2 YFSETQ. The complete variable domain, with remaining parts taken from reference TRBV5-1 and TRBJ1-1, reads KAGVTQTPRYLIKTRGQQVTLSCSPISGHRSVSWYQQTPGQGLQFLFEYFSETQRNKGNFPGRFSGRQFSNSRSEMNVSTLELGDSALYLCASSLDPVNTEAFFGQGTRLTVV.

This clone was detected once. The J gene is TRBJ2-7, the V gene TRBV29-1, with 9 bases that match TRBD1. The V gene end was trimmed by 5 bases and the J gene end by 5 bases; junction bases not matched to a gene: 7. The CDR3 contains 13 residues. Germline CDR1 and CDR2: SQVTM and ANQGSEA. CDR3 DNA: TGCAGCGTTACTACAGGGGGCTTCGACGAGCAGTACTTC. This encodes CSVTTGGFDEQYF.

Remarks on this clone: The junction departs from the called germline gene at one end, perhaps through a read error. The gene calls are TRBV6-1 and TRBJ2-7, with TRBD2 matching 10 bases. The CDR3 is made up of 17 amino acids. Germline CDR1 MNHNS, CDR2 SASEGT. CDR3: CAGSDSGRLGGTYEQYF. CDR3 nucleotides: TGTGCCGGCAGTGATAGCGGGAGGCTTGGTGGAACCTACGAGCAGTACTTC.

The chain is built from TRBV5-1 and TRBJ2-3; 11 nucleotides align to TRBD2. The germline CDR1 and CDR2 sequences are SGHRS and YFSETQ. The trim removed 4 bases at V and 0 bases at J, leaving 7 bases unmatched. The CDR3 is made up of 17 amino acids. CDR3 DNA sequence: TGCGCCAGCAGCAGCCTACTAGCGGGAGTAAGCACAGATACGCAGTATTTT. Translating it yields CASSSLLAGVSTDTQYF. The full variable domain, with the rest looked up from reference TRBV5-1 and TRBJ2-3, is KAGVTQTPRYLIKTRGQQVTLSCSPISGHRSVSWYQQTPGQGLQFLFEYFSETQRNKGNFPGRFSGRQFSNSRSEMNVSTLELGDSALYLCASSSLLAGVSTDTQYFGPGTRLTVL.

The rearrangement joins TRBV19 to TRBJ1-1; D remains unclear. Germline V lookup: CDR1 LNHDA, CDR2 SQIVND (reference sequence). This CDR3 contains 15 residues. The ends were cut back, 5 bases at V and 4 bases at J, with 17 bases in the middle. CDR3 residues: CASSLTPLKATEAFF. CDR3 nucleotide sequence: TGTGCCAGTAGTCTGACACCCCTAAAGGCCACTGAAGCTTTCTTT.

The chain carries TRBV11-2 and TRBJ2-1; possible D gene TRBD2, 6 bases. This CDR3 comprises 12 residues. In germline, CDR1 is SGHAT, CDR2 FQNNGV. The ends were cut back, 6 bases at V and 9 bases at J, with 12 bases in the middle. In DNA, the CDR3 is TGTGCCAGCAGGGGGGGAGAAGCTGAGCAGTTCTTC. This gives the protein CASRGGEAEQFF. Combining the CDR3 with reference TRBV11-2 and TRBJ2-1 gives the whole variable domain EAGVAQSPRYKIIEKRQSVAFWCNPISGHATLYWYQQILGQGPKLLIQFQNNGVVDDSQLPKDRFSAERLKGVDSTLKIQPAKLEDSAVYLCASRGGEAEQFFGPGTRLTVL.

Here the CDR3 reads CASSPGSYISGEQYF. The CDR3 region has the DNA TGTGCCAGTAGTCCCGGGTCCTACATAAGTGGCGAGCAGTACTTC. The V call is TRBV19, the J call TRBJ2-7; D unclear. The CDR3 has 15 amino acids. Trimming stripped 5 bases from V and 6 bases from J, with 20 bases between. Germline V CDR1 and CDR2: LNHDA, SQIVND (reference sequence). Full variable domain (rest looked up from reference TRBV19 and TRBJ2-7): DGGITQSPKYLFRKEGQNVTLSCEQNLNHDAMYWYRQDPGQGLRLIYYSQIVNDFQKGDIAEGYSVSREKKESFPLTVTSAQKNPTAFYLCASSPGSYISGEQYFGPGTRLTVT.

This clone has only one observation. The V call is TRBV9, the J call TRBJ1-2; weak D call: TRBD1 (6 bases). In germline, CDR1 is SGDLS, CDR2 YYNGEE. The CDR3 is 15 amino acids. V was shortened by 0 bases and J by 3 bases, with 12 bases between the two germline ends. The CDR3 coding sequence is TGTGCCAGCAGCGTAGATTTGGACAGTTACTATGGCTACACCTTC. As protein: CASSVDLDSYYGYTF.

The chain is built from TRBV28 and TRBJ2-3, with 7 positions matching TRBD2. The CDR3 consists of 15 residues. The germline CDR1 and CDR2 sequences are MDHEN and SYDVKM. Trimming took 2 bases from V and 5 from J; bases not matched to a gene: 7. CDR3 bases: TGTGCCAGCAGTTTAAGCGGGGTAAGGAGAGATACGCAGTATTTT. This encodes CASSLSGVRRDTQYF.

This clone has only one observation. The chain joins TRBV28 to TRBJ1-5, with 7 nucleotides matching TRBD1. V gave up 6 bases and J gave up 5 bases; unmatched junction bases: 7. Germline lookup yields CDR1 MDHEN and CDR2 SYDVKM. The CDR3 has 14 residues. CDR3 sequence: CASRASGGYQPQHF. Here the CDR3 DNA reads TGTGCCAGCAGAGCCTCAGGGGGGTATCAGCCCCAGCATTTT.

The rearrangement joins TRBV2 to TRBJ1-3; 11 bases line up with TRBD1. The CDR3 loop spans 16 amino acids. Germline V lookup: CDR1 SNHLY, CDR2 FYNNEI. Losses at the gene ends were 5 bases for V and 4 bases for J; bases not matched to a gene: 7. The CDR3 sequence: CASSSLGQGAGNTIYF. CDR3 DNA sequence: TGTGCCAGCAGTTCACTCGGACAGGGGGCGGGAAACACCATATATTTT.

The rearrangement uses TRBV7-6 and TRBJ1-1; D is unresolved. CDR3 size: 12 residues. Germline V CDR1 and CDR2: SGHVS, FNYEAQ. Deletions cut 3 bases from V and 1 base from J, with 3 bases between. This chain's CDR3 is CASSFKNTEAFF. The CDR3 bases are TGTGCCAGCAGCTTCAAGAACACTGAAGCTTTCTTT.

The rearrangement links TRBV9 to TRBJ2-7, with 13 bases matching TRBD2. With 2 bases clipped from V and 5 bases from J, the junction kept 7 bases outside the gene matches. This CDR3 has 16 amino acids. The V gene's germline CDR1 is SGDLS and CDR2 YYNGEE. Here the CDR3 DNA reads TGTGCCAGCAGCGTCGTACCGGGACTAGCGGGAAACGAGCAGTACTTC. It specifies CASSVVPGLAGNEQYF. The variable domain in full, with the rest retrieved from reference TRBV9 and TRBJ2-7, is DSGVTQTPKHLITATGQRVTLRCSPRSGDLSVYWYQQSLDQGLQFLIQYYNGEERAKGNILERFSAQQFPDLHSELNLSSLELGDSALYFCASSVVPGLAGNEQYFGPGTRLTVT.

CDR3 residues: CASSQEAQGAGTGELFF. The CDR3 DNA is TGCGCCAGCAGCCAAGAGGCCCAGGGGGCAGGCACCGGGGAGCTGTTTTTT. The V call is TRBV4-1, the J call TRBJ2-2; TRBD1 agrees at 8 bases. From germline, CDR1 is MGHRA and CDR2 YSYEKL. The junction had 7 bases not matched to a gene; V was cut back by 0 bases and J by 4 bases. This CDR3 is 17 amino acids long.

The V call is TRBV28, the J call TRBJ1-5, with 8 bases fitting TRBD1. Germline assignment: CDR1 MDHEN and CDR2 SYDVKM. Losses at the gene ends were 7 bases for V and 4 bases for J; bases not matched to a gene: 9. The CDR3 extends over 15 amino acids. CDR3: CASKIGQGLNQPQHF. In DNA, the CDR3 is TGTGCCAGCAAGATTGGACAGGGACTTAATCAGCCCCAGCATTTT.

Regarding this clone: The junction does not match germline at one end; this may be a read error. The V call is TRBV29-1, the J call TRBJ1-1, with 9 bases fitting TRBD1. Germline CDR1 and CDR2: SQVTM and ANQGSEA. This CDR3 has 13 residues. The CDR3 spells CSGTGALKTEAFF. DNA for the CDR3: TGCAGCGGGACAGGGGCCCTGAAAACTGAAGCTTTCTTT.

This clone was counted only a few times. CDR3 DNA: TGTGCCAGTAGCCTCTCACAGGGGTTGATGCCCCAGCATTTT. Its protein is CASSLSQGLMPQHF. The rearrangement links TRBV19 to TRBJ1-5, with 7 bases aligning to TRBD1. CDR3 length: 14 residues. The germline CDR1 and CDR2 sequences are LNHDA and SQIVND (reference sequence). V lost 6 bases and J lost 9; bases outside the gene matches: 11.

This chain links TRBV6-5 with TRBJ1-2; 7 bases line up with TRBD1. Germline V gene sequence: CDR1 MNHEY, CDR2 SVGAGI. The V gene end was trimmed by 2 bases and the J gene end by 0 bases; junction bases not matched to a gene: 0. The CDR3 consists of 14 residues. The CDR3 nucleotides are TGTGCCAGCAGTTACGACAGGGCTAACTATGGCTACACCTTC. Translated, it gives CASSYDRANYGYTF.

The chain's CDR3 is CASLARPYEQYF. DNA for the CDR3: TGTGCCAGCCTAGCGAGACCCTACGAGCAGTACTTC. The chain carries TRBV6-1 and TRBJ2-7; TRBD2 might be the D (6 bases). There are 12 residues in the CDR3. Trimming left V 8 bases short and J 2 bases short, with 10 bases between. Germline V gene lookup returns CDR1 MNHNS and CDR2 SASEGT.

Comments on this clone: The junction differs from germline at one of its ends, possibly a read error. The chain combines TRBV7-7 with TRBJ2-5; weak D call: TRBD2 (6 bases). CDR1 is SSHAT and CDR2 is FNYEAQ in the germline V gene (reference sequence). The CDR3 contains 13 residues. CDR3 nucleotide sequence: TGTGCTAGCAGCCAACTAGCTACGGAGACCCAGTACTTC. It is translated as CASSQLATETQYF. Complete variable domain (other parts from reference TRBV7-7 and TRBJ2-5): GAGVSQSPRYKVTKRGQDVTLRCDPISSHATLYWYQQALGQGPEFLTYFNYEAQPDKSGLPSDRFSAERPEGSISTLTIQRTEQRDSAMYRCASSQLATETQYFGPGTRLLVL.

This clone was counted between two and nine times. At one end the junction does not follow the germline gene, possibly because of a read error. This sequence joins TRBV7-8 and TRBJ1-2; 7 nucleotides agree with TRBD1. The CDR3 extends over 14 amino acids. In germline, CDR1 is SGHVS, CDR2 FQNEAQ. CDR3 bases: TGTGCCAGCACCAGCGGGAGGGGGCGCGGTACGGGCGCCTTC. The encoded protein is CASTSGRGRGTGAF.

This chain joins TRBV27 and TRBJ2-7, with TRBD1 matching 9 bases. This CDR3 has 16 amino acids. V lost 5 bases to trimming and J lost 4 bases; unmatched junction nucleotides: 12. The V gene's germline CDR1 is MNHEY and CDR2 SMNVEV (reference sequence). The CDR3 region has the DNA TGTGCCAGCAGTCCAGGCCCCGGGACAGGGATTTACGAGCAGTACTTC. Translation: CASSPGPGTGIYEQYF.

The gene calls are TRBV2 and TRBJ2-7; D perhaps matches TRBD1 (5 bases). Per germline, CDR1 SNHLY and CDR2 FYNNEI. Deletions cut 5 bases from V and 9 bases from J, with 5 bases between. The CDR3 sequence is 9 residues long. CDR3 region: CASSRGQYF. CDR3 in DNA: TGTGCCAGCAGTAGGGGGCAGTACTTC.

This chain links TRBV25-1 with TRBJ1-1; 9 bases line up with TRBD1. This CDR3 contains 14 residues. The V gene's germline CDR1 is MGHDK and CDR2 SYGVNS. The ends lost 3 bases at V and 4 bases at J; junction bases unmatched: 3. The CDR3 DNA follows: TGTGCCAGCAGTGAGACAGGGGGGGGCACTGAAGCTTTCTTT. Translated, it gives CASSETGGGTEAFF.